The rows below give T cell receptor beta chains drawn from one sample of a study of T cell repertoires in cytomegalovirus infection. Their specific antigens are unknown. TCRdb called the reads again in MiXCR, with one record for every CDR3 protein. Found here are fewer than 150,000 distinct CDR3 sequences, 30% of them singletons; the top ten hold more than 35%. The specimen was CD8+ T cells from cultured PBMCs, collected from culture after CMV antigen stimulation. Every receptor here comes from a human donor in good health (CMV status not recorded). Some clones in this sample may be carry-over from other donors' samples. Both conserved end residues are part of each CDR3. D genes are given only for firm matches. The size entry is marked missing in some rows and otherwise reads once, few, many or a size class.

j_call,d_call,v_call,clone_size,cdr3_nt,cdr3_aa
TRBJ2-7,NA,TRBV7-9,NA,TGTGCCAGCAGCCATTCGGGATGGCCCGAGCAGTACTTC,CASSHSGWPEQYF
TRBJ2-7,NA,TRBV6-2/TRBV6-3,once,TGTGCCAGCAGTTTCCCCAGGCCCATCGAGCAGTACTTC,CASSFPRPIEQYF
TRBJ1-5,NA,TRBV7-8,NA,TGTGGCAGCAGCTTAGACGGGACGGCGAGCAATCAGCCCCAGCATTTT,CGSSLDGTASNQPQHF
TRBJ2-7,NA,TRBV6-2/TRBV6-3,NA,TGTGCCAGCAGCTTGAACGGCGAGCAGTACTTC,CASSLNGEQYF
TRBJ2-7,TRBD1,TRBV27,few,TGTGCCAGCAGTATGGGACAGGGATACTACGAGCAGTACTTC,CASSMGQGYYEQYF
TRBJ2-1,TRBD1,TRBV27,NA,TGTGCCAGCAGTTCCGGGACAGGGGCCTACAATGAGCAGTTCTTC,CASSSGTGAYNEQFF
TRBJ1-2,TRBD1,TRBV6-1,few,TGTGCCAGCAGCCTAAAAGGACAGGGCTATAACTATGGCTACACCTTC,CASSLKGQGYNYGYTF
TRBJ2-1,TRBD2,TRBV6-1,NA,TGTGCCAGCAGCCCCGGGACTAGCGTCAACAATGAGCAGTTCTTC,CASSPGTSVNNEQFF
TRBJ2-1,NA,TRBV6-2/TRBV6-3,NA,TGTGCCAGCAGTCTCGGGCCCACGCCCGTCGATGAGCAGTTCTTC,CASSLGPTPVDEQFF
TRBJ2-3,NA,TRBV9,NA,TGTGCCAGCACCCCGTCCTCCTCCAGCACAGATACGCAGTATTTT,CASTPSSSSTDTQYF
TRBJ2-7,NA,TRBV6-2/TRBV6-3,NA,TGTGCCAGCAGGCTCGGAAGAACCTACGAGCAGTACTTC,CASRLGRTYEQYF
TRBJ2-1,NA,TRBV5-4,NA,TGTGCCAGCAGCTCTGCAGCAAACTACAATGAGCAGTTCTTC,CASSSAANYNEQFF
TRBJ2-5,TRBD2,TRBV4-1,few,TGCGCCAGCAGCCACGGTGAAGCGGGGGGGCCCGTCCAAGAGACCCAGTACTTC,CASSHGEAGGPVQETQYF
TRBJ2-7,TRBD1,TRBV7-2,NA,TGTGCCAGCAGCCTACAGGGGGCGCCCTACGAGCAGTACTTC,CASSLQGAPYEQYF
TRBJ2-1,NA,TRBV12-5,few,TGTGCTAGTGGTTTGGTACTTTCCGGTGAGCAGTTCTTC,CASGLVLSGEQFF
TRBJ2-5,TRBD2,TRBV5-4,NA,TGTGCCAGCAGCTTGGCCCTAGCGGGGGATCAAGAGACCCAGTACTTC,CASSLALAGDQETQYF
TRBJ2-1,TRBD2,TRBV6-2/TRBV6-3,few,TGTGCCAGCAACGACCCAGCGGGGGGACCGTACAATGAGCAGTTCTTC,CASNDPAGGPYNEQFF
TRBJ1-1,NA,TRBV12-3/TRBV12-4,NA,TGTGCCAGCAGTTTAGTGGTCAGGAGCGACACTGAAGCTTTCTTT,CASSLVVRSDTEAFF